Following are 21 T cell receptor beta chains from one sample sequenced in a study of Siglec-9 on CD8 T cells in melanoma. Generated by immunoSEQ multiplex PCR, the TCRdb table keeps only in-frame clones and is missing some. The table records about 36,000 clones, about four fifths of them present only once. Sequenced material: Siglec-9- CD8+ T cells sorted from blood. These receptor sequences come from a human donor in good health.

The V call is TRBV27, the J call TRBJ1-2, with D possibly TRBD1 on 5 matching bases. V was cut by 0 bases and J by 4 bases, with 12 bases left in between. The germline gives CDR1 MNHEY, CDR2 SMNVEV (reference sequence). The CDR3 length is 15 residues. The DNA for the CDR3 is TGTGCCAGCAGTTTATCGGGGGGTTACCTCTATGGCTACACCTTC. Amino acid sequence: CASSLSGGYLYGYTF.

J is TRBJ1-2 and V is TRBV27; the match to TRBD1 covers 8 bases. Germline values: CDR1 MNHEY, CDR2 SMNVEV (reference sequence). The J segment lost 6 bases and the V segment lost 10 bases, leaving 19 bases of the junction unmatched. The CDR3 has 16 amino acids. The CDR3 coding sequence is TGTGCCACCGCCCCCTACAGGGGGTCTGCTTCAGATGGCTACACCTTC. It specifies CATAPYRGSASDGYTF.

This clone was seen just once. The rearrangement joins TRBV18 to TRBJ2-3; D may be TRBD1 or TRBD2 (5 bases each). Trimming removed 0 bases from V and 2 bases from J, with 9 bases in between. Germline CDR1 KGHSH, CDR2 LQKENI. CDR3 length: 15 residues. CDR3 coding DNA: TGTGCCAGCTCACCACCGCGAGGGGACACAGATACGCAGTATTTT. The encoded protein is CASSPPRGDTDTQYF.

V is TRBV6-6 and J is TRBJ2-7; a weak D match, TRBD1 (6 bases). The CDR3 spans 15 residues. Trimming took off 6 bases at V and 2 bases at J, with 17 bases between the two ends. From germline, CDR1 is MNHNY and CDR2 SVGAGI (reference sequence). For the CDR3, the DNA is TGTGCCAGCAGCGGCCGGGACATAACACCCTACGAGCAGTACTTC. It encodes CASSGRDITPYEQYF.

The CDR3 loop is CASSQGLASDTQYF. CDR3 bases: TGCGCCAGCAGCCAAGGACTAGCTTCAGATACGCAGTATTTT. The chain has TRBV4-1 and TRBJ2-3; TRBD2 aligns across 7 bases. Germline lookup yields CDR1 MGHRA and CDR2 YSYEKL. V dropped 1 base and J dropped 4; count of bases not matched to a gene: 2. The CDR3 is 14 residues long.

This clone was found once. This rearrangement joins TRBV28 to TRBJ2-5; no definite D call. The CDR3 spans 13 residues. CDR1 and CDR2 (germline): MDHEN, SYDVKM. V was pared by 5 bases and J by 0 bases, with 7 bases between. The CDR3 nucleotides read TGTGCCAGCAGTGCTGATAACCAAGAGACCCAGTACTTC. This translates into CASSADNQETQYF.

The chain is built from TRBV16 and TRBJ1-1; D unclear. Per germline, CDR1 KGHSY and CDR2 FQNENV. The germline V and J ends were trimmed by 4 bases and 7 bases, with 10 bases remaining between them. This CDR3 is built from 12 residues. The CDR3 spells CASSPGRSEAFF. In nucleotides, the CDR3 is TGTGCCAGCAGCCCGGGGAGAAGTGAAGCTTTCTTT.

The chain employs TRBV7-8 and TRBJ2-3; D is possibly TRBD2 (5 bases). The CDR3 has 12 amino acids. Trimming left V 4 bases short and J 5 bases short, with 7 bases between. The germline CDR1 and CDR2 sequences are SGHVS and FQNEAQ. CDR3 loop: CASSYGLDTQYF. DNA of the CDR3: TGTGCCAGCAGCTACGGACTAGATACGCAGTATTTT. The full variable domain, its missing parts supplied by reference TRBV7-8 and TRBJ2-3, is GAGVSQSPRYKVAKRGQDVALRCDPISGHVSLFWYQQALGQGPEFLTYFQNEAQLDKSGLPSDRFFAERPEGSVSTLKIQRTQQEDSAVYLCASSYGLDTQYFGPGTRLTVL.

The chain recombines TRBV11-3 with TRBJ2-7; the D gene is possibly TRBD1 (6 bases). Per the germline V gene, CDR1 is SGHNT and CDR2 is YENEEA. The germline V and J ends were trimmed by 1 base and 3 bases, with 16 bases remaining between them. The CDR3 has 16 amino acids. The CDR3 here is CASSLGPLEGDYEQYF. DNA for the CDR3: TGTGCCAGCAGCTTAGGCCCGCTTGAGGGGGACTACGAGCAGTACTTC.

This sequence joins TRBV9 and TRBJ2-1; D gene ambiguous. The CDR3 has 16 amino acids. Trimming took 0 bases from V and 0 from J, leaving 10 bases between them. Germline values: CDR1 SGDLS, CDR2 YYNGEE. This chain's CDR3 is CASSVGHPSSYNEQFF. CDR3 DNA sequence: TGTGCCAGCAGCGTAGGACACCCGAGCTCCTACAATGAGCAGTTCTTC.

This chain links TRBV6-6 with TRBJ2-5, with D maybe TRBD1 (5 bases). The length of the CDR3 is 16 residues. V lost 8 bases to trimming and J lost 1 base, with 20 bases between them. The germline V gene encodes CDR1 MNHNY and CDR2 SVGAGI (reference sequence). The DNA for the CDR3 is TGTGCCAGCCCTCTTCCCCAGGGTCGATTCCAAGAGACCCAGTACTTC. This encodes CASPLPQGRFQETQYF.

The sample holds a few counts of this clone. The genes are TRBV11-2 and TRBJ1-1; D unclear. Germline CDR1 is SGHAT and CDR2 is FQNNGV. V was shortened by 1 base and J by 9 bases, with 15 bases between the two germline ends. The CDR3 is 14 residues long. The CDR3 bases are TGTGCCAGCAGCTTAGTTTCGTCAGGTATTAAAGCTTTCTTT. Encoded protein: CASSLVSSGIKAFF.

In this sample, this clone turned up once. V is TRBV27 and J is TRBJ1-4, with 7 positions matching TRBD1. This CDR3 comprises 15 residues. CDR1 is MNHEY and CDR2 is SMNVEV in the germline V gene (reference sequence). Losses at the gene ends were 7 bases for V and 4 bases for J; bases not matched to a gene: 9. The CDR3: CASINSQGINEKLFF. The DNA for the CDR3 is TGTGCCAGCATCAACTCACAGGGGATTAATGAAAAACTGTTTTTT.

The chain couples TRBV5-6 to TRBJ2-7, with TRBD2 matching 10 bases. V trimming: 4 bases; J trimming: 3 bases; junction bases outside the gene matches: 13. CDR3 length equals 17 residues. Looked up from germline, CDR1 is SGHDT and CDR2 is YYEEEE. The CDR3 bases are TGTGCCAGCAGCCAGGGACTAGCGTCTCAATTAATCTACGAGCAGTACTTC. Protein product: CASSQGLASQLIYEQYF.

The table lists this clone with a count of one. This rearrangement joins TRBV7-3 to TRBJ2-5, with D possibly TRBD2 on 6 matching bases. The germline V and J ends were trimmed by 5 bases and 4 bases, with 17 bases remaining between them. This CDR3 is built from 15 residues. CDR1 is SGHTA, CDR2 FQGTGA, per germline. Here the CDR3 DNA reads TGTGCCAGCAGCCCCAGGCGGGGCGTAGGAGAGACCCAGTACTTC. Protein: CASSPRRGVGETQYF.

The chain joins TRBV7-3 to TRBJ1-1; D call uncertain. V shed 0 bases and J shed 3 bases, with 20 bases lying between them. CDR1 SGHTA and CDR2 FQGTGA come from the germline V gene. This CDR3 has 18 residues. The CDR3 DNA sequence: TGTGCCAGCAGCTTAACTCCGGAACTGAGAGGGAGGGACACTGAAGCTTTCTTT. It encodes CASSLTPELRGRDTEAFF.

The chain is built from TRBV4-2 and TRBJ1-2; a possible D gene is TRBD1 (5 bases). V shed 4 bases and J shed 6 bases, with 15 bases lying between them. The CDR3 is made up of 14 amino acids. The germline V gene encodes CDR1 LGHNA and CDR2 YNFKEQ. The CDR3 DNA is TGTGCCAGCAGCCCGGTCCCCGCCAGGGATGGCTACACCTTC. Translating it yields CASSPVPARDGYTF.

In the case of this clone: The sample has other DNA sequences that encode this CDR3 too. The V gene is TRBV29-1, the J gene TRBJ2-7; 11 bases are a match to TRBD1. Germline lookup yields CDR1 SQVTM and CDR2 ANQGSEA. The CDR3 contains 12 residues. With V trimmed by 6 bases and J by 2 bases, 0 bases remained unmatched. CDR3 protein: CSVGQGAYEQYF. As DNA, the CDR3 is TGCAGCGTGGGACAGGGGGCCTACGAGCAGTACTTC.

J is TRBJ2-1 and V is TRBV27; TRBD1 aligns across 9 bases. Germline lookup yields CDR1 MNHEY and CDR2 SMNVEV (reference sequence). Trimming took 6 bases from V and 0 from J; bases not matched to a gene: 3. This CDR3 contains 15 residues. The CDR3 bases are TGTGCCAGCAGCCCGACAGGGGGCTCCTACAATGAGCAGTTCTTC. Its translation is CASSPTGGSYNEQFF.

Written as DNA, the CDR3 is TGTGCCAGCTCACCAACAGGGGCCCTAACCTATAGCAATCAGCCCCAGCATTTT. Translating gives CASSPTGALTYSNQPQHF. This chain joins TRBV18 and TRBJ1-5; 7 nucleotides agree with TRBD1. Per the germline V gene, CDR1 is KGHSH and CDR2 is LQKENI. The CDR3 is 18 amino acids. The V and J ends lost 2 bases and 0 bases, in that order; junction bases with no gene match: 10.

The chain has TRBV6-1 and TRBJ2-7, with 7 bases matching TRBD1. This CDR3 has 15 amino acids. The trim removed 1 base at V and 2 bases at J, leaving 5 bases unmatched. Germline V gives CDR1 MNHNS, CDR2 SASEGT. In DNA, the CDR3 is TGTGCCAGCAGTGAAGGGGACAGTATCGCCTACGAGCAGTACTTC. Encoded protein: CASSEGDSIAYEQYF.